The 32 T cell receptor beta chains in this list originate from one sample, sequenced in a study of blood T cell repertoires in COVID-19. Repertoires were generated with immunoSEQ multiplex PCR, while TCRdb's copy carries only in-frame clones and drops some. The table includes nearly 350,000 clones, approximately 89% detected once. Sequencing was done on a sample of peripheral blood. These receptors all stem from a woman aged 18-29 years who had recovered from COVID-19.

The V gene is TRBV5-6, the J gene TRBJ2-1, with D possibly matching TRBD1 (5 bases). This CDR3 has 13 residues. V lost 4 bases and J lost 7, with 12 bases in between. From germline, CDR1 is SGHDT and CDR2 YYEEEE. The CDR3 DNA follows: TGTGCCAGCAGCCTAGTAGGGGTTAATGAGCAGTTCTTC. Protein sequence: CASSLVGVNEQFF.

This clone appeared a few times. V is TRBV5-1 and J is TRBJ1-2, with D perhaps TRBD1 (6 bases). The length of the CDR3 is 14 residues. Trimming took off 3 bases at V and 4 bases at J, with 13 bases between the two ends. Per germline, CDR1 SGHRS and CDR2 YFSETQ. CDR3 bases: TGCGCCAGCAGCTCAGGGGATCGAGTCTATGGCTACACCTTC. Encoded protein: CASSSGDRVYGYTF.

The rearrangement links TRBV6-1 to TRBJ2-1, with 9 bases aligning to TRBD2. The CDR3 loop spans 16 amino acids. Trimming took 4 bases from V and 5 from J; bases not matched to a gene: 9. Germline V gene data show CDR1 as MNHNS and CDR2 as SASEGT. The CDR3 bases are TGTGCCAGCAGTGTGCTATCGGGACTAGCCGACAATGAGCAGTTCTTC. Residues: CASSVLSGLADNEQFF.

V and J are TRBV30 and TRBJ1-2; D call uncertain. The germline gives CDR1 GTSNPN, CDR2 SVGIG (reference sequence). The CDR3 totals 13 residues. Trimming removed 0 bases at V and 4 bases at J, with 9 bases between. The DNA for the CDR3 is TGTGCCTGGAGTGTCTTGGGCACCTATGGCTACACCTTC. Translating gives CAWSVLGTYGYTF.

The chain couples TRBV19 to TRBJ2-3, with 9 bases identical to TRBD2. The J segment lost 4 bases and the V segment lost 4 bases, leaving 6 bases of the junction unmatched. The CDR3 loop spans 15 amino acids. Germline V CDR1 and CDR2: LNHDA, SQIVND (reference sequence). CDR3 amino acids: CASSNSGSSADTQYF. The CDR3 nucleotides are TGTGCCAGTAGTAATAGCGGGAGCTCAGCAGATACGCAGTATTTT.

This chain links TRBV19 with TRBJ2-4, with D unclear. Per the germline V gene, CDR1 is LNHDA and CDR2 is SQIVND (reference sequence). Deletions cut 1 base from V and 0 bases from J, with 7 bases between. This CDR3 region has 15 residues. CDR3 residues: CASSIGELAKNIQYF. Written as DNA, the CDR3 is TGTGCCAGTAGTATAGGAGAGCTAGCCAAAAACATTCAGTACTTC.

This chain uses TRBV5-6 with TRBJ2-2; 8 bases line up with TRBD2. Germline CDR1 reads SGHDT; CDR2 reads YYEEEE. This CDR3 has 14 residues. V shed 4 bases and J 6 bases; nucleotides not matched to a gene: 5. CDR3 nucleotides: TGTGCCAGCAGCCTCGGGAGGGCCTCCGGGGAGCTGTTTTTT. This translates into CASSLGRASGELFF.

The chain carries TRBV7-9 and TRBJ1-1, with 7 bases fitting TRBD1. CDR3 length: 14 amino acids. Germline CDR1 SEHNR, CDR2 FQNEAQ (reference sequence). DNA of the CDR3: TGTGCAGCCCCCGATAGGGACAGCCGGAGTGAAGCTTTCTTT. Translating gives CAAPDRDSRSEAFF.

This clone was detected only a few times. The chain combines TRBV7-2 with TRBJ2-5; D is uncertain. The V and J ends lost 5 bases and 4 bases respectively, with 11 bases between them. The germline CDR1 and CDR2 sequences are SGHTA and FQGNSA. The CDR3 has 13 residues. In DNA, the CDR3 is TGTGCCAGCAGCCTAGACATGGCAGAGACCCAGTACTTC. Its translation is CASSLDMAETQYF. Combining the CDR3 with reference TRBV7-2 and TRBJ2-5 gives the whole variable domain GAGVSQSPSNKVTEKGKDVELRCDPISGHTALYWYRQSLGQGLEFLIYFQGNSAPDKSGLPSDRFSAERTGGSVSTLTIQRTQQEDSAVYLCASSLDMAETQYFGPGTRLLVL.

This rearrangement joins TRBV7-9 to TRBJ2-1; no definite D call. Germline V gene sequence: CDR1 SEHNR, CDR2 FQNEAQ (reference sequence). V was cut by 4 bases and J by 7 bases, with 11 bases left in between. The CDR3 loop spans 13 amino acids. Here the CDR3 reads CASSSIKFNEQFF. CDR3 sequence (DNA): TGTGCCAGCAGCTCTATCAAGTTTAATGAGCAGTTCTTC.

CDR3 residues: CASSVGNYPNYGYTF. Written as DNA, the CDR3 is TGTGCCAGCAGCGTCGGGAACTACCCTAACTATGGCTACACCTTC. V usage is TRBV9 and J usage is TRBJ1-2; D uncertain. V was clipped by 2 bases and J by 0 bases, with 11 bases between them. This CDR3 region has 15 residues. CDR1 and CDR2 (germline): SGDLS, YYNGEE.

The chain carries TRBV20-1 and TRBJ1-1, with TRBD1 as a possible D gene (5 bases). With 5 bases removed from V and 8 bases from J, the gap between germline ends came to 12 bases. This CDR3 has 11 amino acids. Germline CDR1 reads DFQATT; CDR2 reads SNEGSKA (reference sequence). CDR3 in DNA: TGCAGTGCTCGTATGCGACAGGAAGCTTTCTTT. It yields the protein CSARMRQEAFF.

The genes are TRBV14 and TRBJ2-4; perhaps TRBD1 as D (6 bases). This CDR3 has 18 residues. Looked up from germline, CDR1 is SGHDN and CDR2 is FVKESK. The V gene lost 0 bases and the J gene lost 0 bases, with 15 bases spanning the gap. CDR3 loop: CASSQDMTGPTAKNIQYF. CDR3 nucleotide sequence: TGTGCCAGCAGCCAAGACATGACAGGCCCAACAGCCAAAAACATTCAGTACTTC. The entire variable domain, with the rest obtained from reference TRBV14 and TRBJ2-4, is as follows: EAGVTQFPSHSVIEKGQTVTLRCDPISGHDNLYWYRRVMGKEIKFLLHFVKESKQDESGMPNNRFLAERTGGTYSTLKVQPAELEDSGVYFCASSQDMTGPTAKNIQYFGAGTRLSVL.

The gene calls are TRBV30 and TRBJ2-6; maybe TRBD1 (5 bases). The CDR3 length is 14 residues. V dropped 4 bases and J dropped 0 bases, with 7 bases sitting between them. CDR1 and CDR2 from the germline V gene are GTSNPN and SVGIG (reference sequence). CDR3 amino acids: CAWNQGSGANVLTF. The CDR3, as DNA: TGTGCCTGGAACCAGGGCTCTGGGGCCAACGTCCTGACTTTC.

This sequence joins TRBV30 and TRBJ2-6, with TRBD1 as a possible D gene (5 bases). The CDR3 runs to 20 residues. Between the trimmed V and J ends, which lost 0 bases and 0 bases, there was a span of 21 bases. Looked up from germline, CDR1 is GTSNPN and CDR2 is SVGIG (reference sequence). CDR3 bases: TGTGCCTGGAGTGTACCCGTTTGGGGCAGACCAAGCTCTGGGGCCAACGTCCTGACTTTC. This sequence encodes CAWSVPVWGRPSSGANVLTF.

The rearrangement joins TRBV19 to TRBJ1-1; D is possibly TRBD1 (5 bases). The length of the CDR3 is 14 residues. Germline CDR1 LNHDA, CDR2 SQIVND (reference sequence). The ends were cut back, 5 bases at V and 5 bases at J, with 15 bases in the middle. CDR3 in amino acids: CASSVRLPGTEAFF. CDR3 bases: TGTGCCAGTAGTGTCAGGCTCCCAGGGACTGAAGCTTTCTTT.

In this sample, this clone turned up once. This chain connects TRBV11-2 to TRBJ2-7; no clear D gene. The germline gives CDR1 SGHAT, CDR2 FQNNGV. CDR3 length: 13 residues. Trimming cost V 1 base and J 3 bases, with 7 bases left between them. DNA of the CDR3: TGTGCCAGCAGCTTAGCCCTCCTCTACGAGCAGTACGTC. Translating gives CASSLALLYEQYV.

There are a few counts of this clone. The chain is built from TRBV30 and TRBJ2-7, with D tentatively TRBD1 (5 bases). Trimming pared 0 bases from V and 3 bases from J, leaving 12 bases between. The CDR3 consists of 14 residues. Per germline, CDR1 GTSNPN and CDR2 SVGIG (reference sequence). Here the CDR3 reads CAWSVRQGFYEQYV. The CDR3 nucleotides read TGTGCCTGGAGTGTACGGCAGGGCTTCTACGAGCAGTACGTC.

The rearrangement links TRBV21-1 to TRBJ2-7; the tabulated D call, TRBD1, remains unverified against the DNA. TRBV21-1 is a documented pseudogene. The CDR3 is 22 amino acids. The CDR3 loop is CASSRGERDYFVGTGGSYEQYV. Written as DNA, the CDR3 is TGTGCCAGCAGCAGGGGGGAACGGGACTACTTTGTGGGGACAGGGGGCTCCTACGAGCAGTACGTC.

The chain has TRBV2 and TRBJ2-2; D gene unclear. V was shortened by 2 bases and J by 2 bases, with 6 bases between the two germline ends. There are 14 residues in the CDR3. In germline, CDR1 is SNHLY, CDR2 FYNNEI. The DNA of the CDR3 is TGTGCCAGCAGTGAACTGAGTAACACCGGGGAGCTGTTTTTT. Translated: CASSELSNTGELFF.

This clone was seen a single time. The chain couples TRBV28 to TRBJ2-3, with 7 positions matching TRBD2. CDR3 size: 17 residues. Looked up from germline, CDR1 is MDHEN and CDR2 is SYDVKM. J was trimmed by 4 bases and V by 8 bases; bases with no gene match: 18. The CDR3 loop reads CASPPAGESLWPDTQYF. CDR3 nucleotides: TGTGCCAGCCCTCCCGCGGGAGAATCCCTCTGGCCAGATACGCAGTATTTT.

V gene TRBV4-1 combines with J gene TRBJ2-2; tentative D call: TRBD2 (5 bases). V lost 2 bases, J lost 6 bases, and 13 bases lay in between. Germline V gene data show CDR1 as MGHRA and CDR2 as YSYEKL. The CDR3 consists of 15 residues. The DNA for the CDR3 is TGCGCCAGCAGCCAAAGGACTGGTGTTGCCGGGGAGCTGTTTTTT. Amino acids: CASSQRTGVAGELFF.

The genes are TRBV4-3 and TRBJ1-3; TRBD1 matches 8 bases. Trimming cost V 5 bases and J 3 bases; bases outside gene matches: 3. From germline, CDR1 is LGHNA and CDR2 YSLEER. This CDR3 has 14 residues. The chain's CDR3 is CASSDRGRGNTIYF. CDR3 coding DNA: TGCGCCAGCAGCGACAGGGGACGTGGAAACACCATATATTTT.

The V call is TRBV18, the J call TRBJ1-1; possible D gene TRBD1, 6 bases. The CDR3 covers 14 residues. Trimming removed 1 base from V and 3 bases from J, with 9 bases in between. Germline V gene lookup returns CDR1 KGHSH and CDR2 LQKENI. CDR3 DNA: TGTGCCAGCTCACCACTGACAGGACACACTGAAGCTTTCTTT. It encodes CASSPLTGHTEAFF.

This clone was counted once. The chain recombines TRBV4-3 with TRBJ1-6; TRBD1 might be the D (5 bases). The CDR3 is made up of 16 amino acids. CDR1 is LGHNA and CDR2 is YSLEER in the germline V gene. V was clipped by 0 bases and J by 7 bases, with 13 bases between them. The CDR3 sequence: CASSQDLPGQNSPLHF. The CDR3 nucleotides read TGCGCCAGCAGCCAAGATCTCCCAGGGCAGAATTCACCCCTCCACTTT.

This clone has just one count. The chain employs TRBV5-8 and TRBJ2-7, with D uncertain. CDR1 SGHTS and CDR2 YDEGEE come from the germline V gene. The CDR3 contains 15 residues. V lost 0 bases, J lost 1 base, and 11 bases lay in between. CDR3 sequence: CASSLGAYRSYEQYV. The DNA for the CDR3 is TGTGCCAGCAGCTTGGGGGCTTATCGATCCTACGAGCAGTACGTC.

A single count supports this clone. The chain recombines TRBV10-1 with TRBJ1-4; D remains ambiguous. The CDR3 spans 14 residues. The germline V gene has CDR1 WNHNN and CDR2 SYGVQD (reference sequence). V gave up 6 bases and J gave up 7 bases, with 15 bases separating them. The CDR3 sequence is CASSQIRLSEKLFF. The DNA for the CDR3 is TGCGCCAGCAGCCAGATACGCTTAAGTGAAAAACTGTTTTTT.

This chain links TRBV6-5 with TRBJ1-2, with D possibly TRBD1 on 5 matching bases. This CDR3 contains 13 residues. Germline V lookup: CDR1 MNHEY, CDR2 SVGAGI. Trimming pared 6 bases from V and 6 bases from J, leaving 14 bases between. CDR3 protein: CASSMGRPDGYTF. DNA for the CDR3: TGTGCCAGCAGCATGGGGCGGCCGGATGGCTACACCTTC.

This clone came up once. The genes are TRBV11-2 and TRBJ2-3; no clear D gene. The CDR3 is made up of 17 amino acids. V dropped 1 base and J dropped 5 bases, with 19 bases sitting between them. Per germline, CDR1 SGHAT and CDR2 FQNNGV. CDR3 loop: CASSLVGVVGVGDTQYF. In DNA form, the CDR3 reads TGTGCCAGCAGCTTAGTCGGAGTGGTAGGTGTTGGAGATACGCAGTATTTT.

This sequence joins TRBV9 and TRBJ2-2; TRBD2 aligns across 16 bases. Trimming at V came to 3 bases and at J to 4 bases, leaving 12 bases not matched to a gene. This CDR3 region has 20 residues. Germline lookup yields CDR1 SGDLS and CDR2 YYNGEE. The CDR3 spells CASSGQPGLAGGGVTGELFF. The CDR3, as DNA: TGTGCCAGCAGCGGACAGCCGGGACTAGCGGGAGGGGGAGTCACCGGGGAGCTGTTTTTT.

The chain couples TRBV9 to TRBJ1-3, with no clear D. This CDR3 contains 11 residues. CDR1 and CDR2 (germline): SGDLS, YYNGEE. Trimming pared 7 bases from V and 3 bases from J, leaving 5 bases between. CDR3 amino acids: CASGSGNTIYF. CDR3 nucleotides: TGTGCCAGCGGCAGTGGAAACACCATATATTTT.

The chain carries TRBV5-1 and TRBJ2-3; the match to TRBD2 covers 8 bases. Unmatched junction bases numbered 9, after V lost 4 bases and J lost 5 bases. Germline V gene sequence: CDR1 SGHRS, CDR2 YFSETQ. This CDR3 is 15 amino acids long. As DNA, the CDR3 is TGCGCCAGCAGCAAGCTGAGCGGGAGACAAGATACGCAGTATTTT. Translated: CASSKLSGRQDTQYF.